The rows below give T cell receptor beta chains drawn from one sample of a study of T cell responses to AZD1222 COVID-19 vaccine. Sequenced by immunoSEQ multiplex PCR; TCRdb stores in-frame clones only, minus some. The data contain fewer than 70,000 clones, roughly 80% of them seen just once; the ten biggest clones take up over 12%. This specimen was peripheral blood, taken 28 days after the second AZD1222 dose. Receptors were obtained from an adult who received the AZD1222 COVID-19 vaccine. Each CDR3 is given with its conserved first and last residue. The D gene is left open where the match is weak. Clone size is not always given. Where it is, it says once, few, many or a class for expanded clones.

j_call v_call d_call clone_size cdr3_aa cdr3_nt
TRBJ1-6 TRBV11-2 - - CASSPVRNSYNSPLHF TGTGCCAGCAGCCCAGTGAGGAACTCCTATAATTCACCCCTCCACTTT
TRBJ1-2 TRBV5-1 TRBD1 - CASSPGQGTDGYTF TGCGCCAGCAGCCCCGGACAGGGTACAGATGGCTACACCTTC
TRBJ2-1 TRBV19 TRBD2 - CASSLTGTSSNEQFF TGTGCCAGTAGCCTAACCGGGACTAGCAGCAATGAGCAGTTCTTC
TRBJ1-4 TRBV23-1 TRBD1 - CASSQQSRDSSTNEKLFF TGCGCCAGCAGTCAACAGTCCCGGGACAGCTCAACTAATGAAAAACTGTTTTTT
TRBJ2-1 TRBV10-2 - - CASRGRFNEQFF TGCGCCAGCAGGGGACGTTTTAATGAGCAGTTCTTC
TRBJ2-1 TRBV10-1 - - CASSESPTRGEQFF TGCGCCAGCAGTGAGTCCCCGACAAGAGGTGAGCAGTTCTTC
TRBJ1-5 TRBV30 - - CAWSPQLSSRNQPQHF TGTGCCTGGAGTCCCCAACTAAGCAGTCGCAATCAGCCCCAGCATTTT
TRBJ2-7 TRBV7-2 TRBD2 - CASSSSGGGAYEQYF TGTGCCAGCAGCTCCTCCGGCGGGGGGGCCTACGAGCAGTACTTC
TRBJ2-3 TRBV3-1/TRBV3-2 - few CASSQDRGGSQYF TGTGCCAGCAGCCAAGATAGGGGGGGCTCGCAGTATTTT
TRBJ2-1 TRBV7-2 TRBD2 - CASILGTSVYNEQFF TGTGCCAGCATCCTAGGGACTAGCGTCTACAATGAGCAGTTCTTC
TRBJ1-1 TRBV11-2 - once CASSPGPIEAFF TGTGCCAGCAGCCCAGGACCGATTGAAGCTTTCTTT
TRBJ2-1 TRBV11-2 TRBD1 - CASSFTQGARSFYEQFF TGTGCCAGCAGCTTTACCCAGGGGGCGCGCTCTTTCTATGAGCAGTTCTTC